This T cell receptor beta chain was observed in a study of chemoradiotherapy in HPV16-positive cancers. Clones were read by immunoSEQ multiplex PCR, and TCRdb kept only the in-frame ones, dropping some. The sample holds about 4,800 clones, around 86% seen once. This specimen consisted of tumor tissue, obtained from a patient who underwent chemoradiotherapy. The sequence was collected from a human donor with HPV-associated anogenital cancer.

The chain's CDR3 is CASSLRQVDYGYTF. CDR3 nucleotides: TGTGCCAGCAGCTTAAGACAGGTGGACTATGGCTACACCTTC. The chain employs TRBV7-8 and TRBJ1-2, with a weak D call TRBD1 (6 bases). CDR1 and CDR2 (germline): SGHVS, FQNEAQ. V shed 2 bases and J shed 3 bases, with 10 bases lying between them. The CDR3 is made up of 14 amino acids.